Below are 19 T cell receptor beta chains sequenced from a single sample in a study of T cell responses to AZD1222 COVID-19 vaccine. The assay was immunoSEQ multiplex PCR, and TCRdb's table has in-frame clones only and misses some. The sample holds roughly 120,000 clones, 88% seen once. This material consisted of peripheral blood, taken on day 0 of MenACWY control vaccination. These TCRs come from an adult in good health.

This rearrangement joins TRBV12-3 or TRBV12-4 to TRBJ2-1, with TRBD1 matching over 7 bases. The CDR3 contains 13 residues. The trim removed 7 bases at V and 4 bases at J, leaving 4 bases unmatched. CDR3 amino acids: CASNRDRYNEQFF. The CDR3, as DNA: TGTGCCAGCAACCGGGACAGATACAATGAGCAGTTCTTC.

The chain recombines TRBV10-1 with TRBJ2-1, with 9 nucleotides matching TRBD1. Trimming at V came to 7 bases and at J to 14 bases, leaving 9 bases not matched to a gene. CDR1 and CDR2 from the germline V gene are WNHNN and SYGVQD (reference sequence). CDR3 length: 12 residues. The CDR3 here is CASILRRDREFF. The CDR3 DNA is TGCGCCAGCATCCTAAGGCGGGACAGGGAGTTCTTC.

This chain connects TRBV4-1 to TRBJ2-1; TRBD1 or TRBD2 may be the D gene (6 bases each). From germline, CDR1 is MGHRA and CDR2 YSYEKL. V lost 0 bases to trimming and J lost 3 bases, with 12 bases between them. CDR3 length equals 16 residues. CDR3 sequence: CASSQERGVSYNEQFF. The CDR3 DNA is TGCGCCAGCAGCCAAGAAAGGGGGGTAAGCTACAATGAGCAGTTCTTC.

CDR3 sequence: CASSVWAGDNEQFF. CDR3 nucleotide sequence: TGTGCCAGTAGTGTCTGGGCGGGGGACAATGAGCAGTTCTTC. V is TRBV19 and J is TRBJ2-1; 7 nucleotides match TRBD2. The CDR3 loop spans 14 amino acids. Germline loops: CDR1 LNHDA, CDR2 SQIVND (reference sequence). V lost 5 bases to trimming and J lost 5 bases; unmatched junction nucleotides: 6.

The chain recombines TRBV30 with TRBJ2-7, with D unresolved. V was clipped by 2 bases and J by 0 bases, with 5 bases between them. The CDR3 sequence is 12 residues long. CDR1 is GTSNPN, CDR2 SVGIG, per germline (reference sequence). CDR3 residues: CAWSPFSYEQYF. In DNA form, the CDR3 reads TGTGCCTGGAGTCCGTTCTCCTACGAGCAGTACTTC.

The chain uses TRBV24-1 and TRBJ1-1; D might be TRBD1 (6 bases). The CDR3 has 15 residues. Trimming shortened V by 4 bases and J by 0 bases, and 11 bases separated the two germline ends. Germline assignment: CDR1 KGHDR and CDR2 SFDVKD. The CDR3 loop reads CATSDRGTMNTEAFF. In DNA form, the CDR3 reads TGTGCCACCAGTGACCGGGGGACAATGAACACTGAAGCTTTCTTT.

The V and J genes are TRBV3-1 (or the pseudogene TRBV3-2) and TRBJ2-3; D is unclear. Germline CDR1 and CDR2: LGHDT and YNNKEL (reference sequence). CDR3 size: 16 residues. V was clipped by 0 bases and J by 5 bases, with 15 bases between them. The CDR3 is CASSQDRSSRKDTQYF. CDR3 bases: TGTGCCAGCAGCCAAGATAGATCTAGTAGGAAAGATACGCAGTATTTT.

The chain employs TRBV19 and TRBJ1-3; possibly TRBD1 for D (5 bases). Germline CDR1 and CDR2: LNHDA and SQIVND (reference sequence). The CDR3 has 16 residues. The germline V and J ends were trimmed by 7 bases and 3 bases, with 19 bases remaining between them. DNA for the CDR3: TGTGCCAGTAAGCAGGGCGCGGCGGGCAATGGAAACACCATATATTTT. Translating gives CASKQGAAGNGNTIYF.

CDR3 DNA sequence: TGTGCCAGCAGCTTAAGCGGATCTACGGAGGAGACCCAGTACTTC. Protein: CASSLSGSTEETQYF. The V call is TRBV7-3, the J call TRBJ2-5; the D is unclear. Germline V lookup: CDR1 SGHTA, CDR2 FQGTGA. Trimming took off 1 base at V and 5 bases at J, with 14 bases between the two ends. CDR3 size: 15 residues.

The J gene is TRBJ1-2, the V gene TRBV5-5; 7 bases line up with TRBD1. Germline lookup yields CDR1 SGHKS and CDR2 YYEKEE (reference sequence). The V and J ends lost 4 bases and 3 bases, in that order; junction bases with no gene match: 9. This CDR3 has 15 amino acids. CDR3 nucleotides: TGTGCCAGCAGCCATCTAAGGGGGCGGGACTATGGCTACACCTTC. It encodes CASSHLRGRDYGYTF.

V and J are TRBV6-2 or TRBV6-3 and TRBJ1-5, with a tentative D call TRBD1 (5 bases). The CDR3 contains 16 residues. Looked up from germline, CDR1 is MNHEY and CDR2 is SVGEGT. The germline V and J ends were trimmed by 5 bases and 4 bases, with 18 bases remaining between them. Here the CDR3 DNA reads TGTGCCAGCAGTCAGTCCTATAGAAGGGGTAATCAGCCCCAGCATTTT. This codes for CASSQSYRRGNQPQHF.

This clone was observed a single time. The chain employs TRBV30 and TRBJ2-1; TRBD1 is a possible D gene (6 bases). The CDR3 length is 16 residues. In germline, CDR1 is GTSNPN, CDR2 SVGIG (reference sequence). V lost 0 bases to trimming and J lost 5 bases, with 17 bases between them. CDR3: CAWSVMGARQHNEQFF. The CDR3 nucleotides are TGTGCCTGGAGTGTAATGGGGGCCCGGCAACACAATGAGCAGTTCTTC.

The chain employs TRBV18 and TRBJ1-3; D is undetermined. The CDR3 is 15 amino acids. Germline V gene lookup returns CDR1 KGHSH and CDR2 LQKENI. V was cut by 0 bases and J by 0 bases, with 6 bases left in between. CDR3 DNA sequence: TGTGCCAGCTCACCACCGGGAGTCTCTGGAAACACCATATATTTT. It is translated as CASSPPGVSGNTIYF.

The chain joins TRBV6-5 to TRBJ2-7; D possibly uses TRBD1 or TRBD2 (7 bases each). Trimming pared 11 bases from V and 3 bases from J, leaving 14 bases between. This CDR3 region has 12 residues. The V gene's germline CDR1 is MNHEY and CDR2 SVGAGI. CDR3 loop: CAVGGGRYEQYF. In DNA form, the CDR3 reads TGTGCCGTGGGAGGGGGCCGCTACGAGCAGTACTTC.

The chain employs TRBV6-6 and TRBJ1-1; 7 bases map to TRBD1. Losses at the gene ends were 7 bases for V and 8 bases for J; bases not matched to a gene: 7. Germline lookup yields CDR1 MNHNY and CDR2 SVGAGI (reference sequence). The CDR3 contains 12 residues. The CDR3, as DNA: TGTGCCAGCACCTTAGGACAGGCGGAAGCTTTCTTT. Translation: CASTLGQAEAFF.

On this clone itself: Other DNA sequences within the sample encode an identical CDR3. The V call is TRBV5-1, the J call TRBJ1-1; D uncertain. Trimming shortened V by 0 bases and J by 1 base, and 4 bases separated the two germline ends. Germline V gene sequence: CDR1 SGHRS, CDR2 YFSETQ. The CDR3 covers 13 residues. CDR3 protein: CASSLAGNTEAFF. As DNA, the CDR3 is TGCGCCAGCAGCTTGGCTGGGAACACTGAAGCTTTCTTT.

V gene TRBV7-6 combines with J gene TRBJ2-5; tentative D call: TRBD2 (6 bases). CDR1 and CDR2 from the germline V gene are SGHVS and FNYEAQ. V lost 2 bases to trimming and J lost 5 bases, with 15 bases between them. CDR3 length equals 15 residues. CDR3 in DNA: TGTGCCAGCAGCTTATCCGGCGCGGGGTGGGAGACCCAGTACTTC. Encoded protein: CASSLSGAGWETQYF.

The chain couples TRBV10-3 to TRBJ1-5, with D perhaps matching TRBD1 (6 bases). This CDR3 is 14 amino acids long. Germline CDR1 ENHRY, CDR2 SYGVKD. The V end was cut by 0 bases, the J end by 4 bases, with 7 bases between. As DNA, the CDR3 is TGTGCCATCAGTGAGTCCAGGGGTAATCAGCCCCAGCATTTT. Its translation: CAISESRGNQPQHF.

The V and J genes are TRBV30 and TRBJ1-3; D is unresolved. The CDR3 has 14 amino acids. CDR1 is GTSNPN, CDR2 SVGIG, per germline (reference sequence). Between the trimmed V and J ends, which lost 4 bases and 0 bases, there was a span of 10 bases. CDR3 loop: CAWTQILSGNTIYF. The CDR3 region has the DNA TGTGCCTGGACGCAGATACTCTCTGGAAACACCATATATTTT.